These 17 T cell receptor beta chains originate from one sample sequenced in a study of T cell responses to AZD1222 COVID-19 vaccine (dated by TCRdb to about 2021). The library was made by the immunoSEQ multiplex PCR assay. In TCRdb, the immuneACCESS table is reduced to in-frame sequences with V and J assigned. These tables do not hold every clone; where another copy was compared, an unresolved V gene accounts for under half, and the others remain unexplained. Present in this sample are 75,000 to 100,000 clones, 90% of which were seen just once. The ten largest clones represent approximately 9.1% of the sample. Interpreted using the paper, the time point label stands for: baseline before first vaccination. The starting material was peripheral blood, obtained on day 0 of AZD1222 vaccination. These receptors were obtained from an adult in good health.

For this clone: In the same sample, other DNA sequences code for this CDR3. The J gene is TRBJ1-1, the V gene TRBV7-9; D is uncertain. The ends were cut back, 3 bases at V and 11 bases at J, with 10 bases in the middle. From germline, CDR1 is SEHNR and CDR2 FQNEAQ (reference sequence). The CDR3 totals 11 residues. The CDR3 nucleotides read TGTGCCAGCAGCTTTGGGCCCGAGGCTTTCTTT. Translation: CASSFGPEAFF.

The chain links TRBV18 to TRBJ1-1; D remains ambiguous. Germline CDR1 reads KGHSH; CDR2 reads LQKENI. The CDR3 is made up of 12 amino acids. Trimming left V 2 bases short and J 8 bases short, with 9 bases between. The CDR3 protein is CASSPSQEEAFF. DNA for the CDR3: TGTGCCAGCTCACCATCCCAGGAGGAAGCTTTCTTT.

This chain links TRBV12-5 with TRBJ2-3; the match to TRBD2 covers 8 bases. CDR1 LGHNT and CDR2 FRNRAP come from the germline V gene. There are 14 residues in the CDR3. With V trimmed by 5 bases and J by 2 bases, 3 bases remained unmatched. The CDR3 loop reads CASGNSGITDTQYF. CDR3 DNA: TGTGCTAGTGGTAATAGCGGGATCACAGATACGCAGTATTTT. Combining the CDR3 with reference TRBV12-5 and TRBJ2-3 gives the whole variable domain DARVTQTPRHKVTEMGQEVTMRCQPILGHNTVFWYRQTMMQGLELLAYFRNRAPLDDSGMPKDRFSAEMPDATLATLKIQPSEPRDSAVYFCASGNSGITDTQYFGPGTRLTVL.

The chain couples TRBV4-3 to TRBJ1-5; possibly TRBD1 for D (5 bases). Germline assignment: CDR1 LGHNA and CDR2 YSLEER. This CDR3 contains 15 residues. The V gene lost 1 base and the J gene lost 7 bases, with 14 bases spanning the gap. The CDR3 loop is CASSQVGALGQPQHF. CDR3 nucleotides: TGCGCCAGCAGCCAAGTTGGGGCCCTCGGACAGCCCCAGCATTTT.

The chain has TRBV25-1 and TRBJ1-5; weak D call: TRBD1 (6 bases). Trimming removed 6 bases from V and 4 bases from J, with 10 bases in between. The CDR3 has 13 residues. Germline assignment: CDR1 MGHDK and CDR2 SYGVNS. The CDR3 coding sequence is TGTGCCAGCAGAGGACAGACAAATCAGCCCCAGCATTTT. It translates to CASRGQTNQPQHF. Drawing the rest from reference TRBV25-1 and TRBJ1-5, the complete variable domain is EADIYQTPRYLVIGTGKKITLECSQTMGHDKMYWYQQDPGMELHLIHYSYGVNSTEKGDLSSESTVSRIRTEHFPLTLESARPSHTSQYLCASRGQTNQPQHFGDGTRLSIL.

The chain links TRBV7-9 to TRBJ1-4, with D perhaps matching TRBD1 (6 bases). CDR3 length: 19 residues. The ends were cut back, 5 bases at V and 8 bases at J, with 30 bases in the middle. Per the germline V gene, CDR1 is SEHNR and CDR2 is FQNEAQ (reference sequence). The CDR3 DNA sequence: TGTGCCAGCAGCGACCCGGTAGCGCCGGGGGGCGGGGTAGTCGAAAAACTGTTTTTT. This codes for CASSDPVAPGGGVVEKLFF.

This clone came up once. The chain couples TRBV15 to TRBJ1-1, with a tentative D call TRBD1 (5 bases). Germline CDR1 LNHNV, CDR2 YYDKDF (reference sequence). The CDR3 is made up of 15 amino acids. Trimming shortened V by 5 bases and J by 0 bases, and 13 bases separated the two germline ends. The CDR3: CATSVSGGLNTEAFF. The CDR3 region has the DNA TGTGCCACCAGCGTCTCCGGGGGACTGAACACTGAAGCTTTCTTT. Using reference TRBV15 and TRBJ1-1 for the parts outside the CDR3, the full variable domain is DAMVIQNPRYQVTQFGKPVTLSCSQTLNHNVMYWYQQKSSQAPKLLFHYYDKDFNNEADTPDNFQSRRPNTSFCFLDIRSPGLGDTAMYLCATSVSGGLNTEAFFGQGTRLTVV.

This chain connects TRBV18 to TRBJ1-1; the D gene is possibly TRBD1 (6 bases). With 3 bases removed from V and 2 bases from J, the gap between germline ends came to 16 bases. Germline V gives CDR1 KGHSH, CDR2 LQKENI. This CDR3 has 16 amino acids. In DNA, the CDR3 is TGTGCCAGCTCACCTCTAACCGACAGGCCCAACACTGAAGCTTTCTTT. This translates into CASSPLTDRPNTEAFF. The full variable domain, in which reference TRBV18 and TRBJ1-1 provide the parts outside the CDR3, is NAGVMQNPRHLVRRRGQEARLRCSPMKGHSHVYWYRQLPEEGLKFMVYLQKENIIDESGMPKERFSAEFPKEGPSILRIQQVVRGDSAAYFCASSPLTDRPNTEAFFGQGTRLTVV.

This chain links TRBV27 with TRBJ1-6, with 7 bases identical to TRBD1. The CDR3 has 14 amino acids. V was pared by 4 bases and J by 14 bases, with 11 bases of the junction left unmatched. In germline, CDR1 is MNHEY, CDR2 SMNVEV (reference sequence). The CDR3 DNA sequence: TGTGCCAGCAGTTGGGACAGTCAGAGGGTCACCCTCCACTTT. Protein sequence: CASSWDSQRVTLHF.

The CDR3 DNA sequence: TGCGCAGATCGGCCTTCGGGGGAGCGCACAGATACGCAGTATTTT. Translating it yields CADRPSGERTDTQYF. The chain uses TRBV5-1 and TRBJ2-3; D might be TRBD2 (6 bases). Germline loops: CDR1 SGHRS, CDR2 YFSETQ. The CDR3 covers 15 residues.

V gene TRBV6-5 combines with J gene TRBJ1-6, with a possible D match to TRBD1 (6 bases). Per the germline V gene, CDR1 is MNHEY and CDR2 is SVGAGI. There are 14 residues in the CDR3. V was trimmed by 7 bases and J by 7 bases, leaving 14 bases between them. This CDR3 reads CASTTGGANSPLHF. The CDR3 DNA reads TGTGCCAGCACCACGGGGGGGGCGAATTCACCCCTCCACTTT.

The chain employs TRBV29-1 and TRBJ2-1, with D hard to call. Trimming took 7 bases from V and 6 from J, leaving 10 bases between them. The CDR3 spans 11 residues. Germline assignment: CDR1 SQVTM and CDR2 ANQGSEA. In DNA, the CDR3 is TGCAGCGCGGTCCCGAGCAATGAGCAGTTCTTC. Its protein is CSAVPSNEQFF.

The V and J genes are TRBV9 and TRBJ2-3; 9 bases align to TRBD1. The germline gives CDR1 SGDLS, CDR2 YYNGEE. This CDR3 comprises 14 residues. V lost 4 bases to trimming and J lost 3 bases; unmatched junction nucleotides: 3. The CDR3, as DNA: TGTGCCAGCAGCCCCGGACAGGGGACAGATACGCAGTATTTT. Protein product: CASSPGQGTDTQYF.

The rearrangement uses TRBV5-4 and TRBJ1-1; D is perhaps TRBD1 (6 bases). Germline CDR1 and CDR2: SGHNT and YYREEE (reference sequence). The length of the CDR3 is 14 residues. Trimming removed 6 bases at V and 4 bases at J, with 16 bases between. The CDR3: CASTPGGGSTEAFF. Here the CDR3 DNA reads TGTGCCAGCACCCCTGGGGGGGGCAGCACTGAAGCTTTCTTT. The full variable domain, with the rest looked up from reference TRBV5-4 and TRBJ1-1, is ETGVTQSPTHLIKTRGQQVTLRCSSQSGHNTVSWYQQALGQGPQFIFQYYREEENGRGNFPPRFSGLQFPNYSSELNVNALELDDSALYLCASTPGGGSTEAFFGQGTRLTVV.

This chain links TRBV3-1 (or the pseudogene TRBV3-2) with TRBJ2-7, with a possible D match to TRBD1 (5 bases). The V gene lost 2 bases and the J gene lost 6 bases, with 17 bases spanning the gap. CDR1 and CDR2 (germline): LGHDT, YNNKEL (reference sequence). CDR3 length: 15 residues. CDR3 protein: CASSQPGQGPGEQYF. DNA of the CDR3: TGTGCCAGCAGCCAACCCGGACAAGGGCCGGGCGAGCAGTACTTC.

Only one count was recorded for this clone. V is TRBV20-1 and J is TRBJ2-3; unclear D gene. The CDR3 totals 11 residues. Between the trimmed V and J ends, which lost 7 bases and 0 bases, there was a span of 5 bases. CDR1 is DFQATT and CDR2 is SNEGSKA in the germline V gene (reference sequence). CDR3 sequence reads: CSGRSTDTQYF. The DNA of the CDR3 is TGCAGTGGGCGCAGCACAGATACGCAGTATTTT.

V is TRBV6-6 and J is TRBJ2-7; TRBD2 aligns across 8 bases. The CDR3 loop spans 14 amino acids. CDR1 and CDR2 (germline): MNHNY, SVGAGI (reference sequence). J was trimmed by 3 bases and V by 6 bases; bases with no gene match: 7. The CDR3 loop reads CASRPGLGSYEQYF. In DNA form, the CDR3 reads TGTGCCAGCAGACCGGGACTAGGGAGCTACGAGCAGTACTTC.